The 27 T cell receptor beta chains below come from one sample, sequenced in a study of T-cell reconstitution after alpha-beta-depleted transplantation in children. For TCRbeta, the library was prepared with unique molecular identifiers. Each CDR3 protein gets one entry after TCRdb re-called the PCR reads with MiXCR. The sample includes 500,000 to 750,000 distinct CDR3 sequences, approximately 30% of them seen just once. The specimen was PBMCs, collected before TCRalphabeta/CD19-depleted stem cell transplant. The receptors stem from a boy under two years old with Wiskott-Aldrich syndrome, due to receive a stem cell transplant.

The gene calls are TRBV9 and TRBJ2-6; TRBD2 is a possible D gene (6 bases). V was trimmed by 3 bases and J by 2 bases, leaving 15 bases between them. In germline, CDR1 is SGDLS, CDR2 YYNGEE. The CDR3 is made up of 17 amino acids. This chain's CDR3 is CASSEGDGGAGANVLTF. CDR3 nucleotides: TGTGCCAGCAGCGAAGGAGACGGGGGTGCTGGGGCCAACGTCCTGACTTTC.

This clonotype has a handful of counts. This chain uses TRBV7-2 with TRBJ2-7; D perhaps matches TRBD1 (5 bases). This CDR3 is 13 amino acids long. Trimming removed 6 bases from V and 5 bases from J, with 14 bases in between. CDR1 SGHTA and CDR2 FQGNSA come from the germline V gene. The CDR3 DNA reads as TGTGCCAGCAGTCACGCCGCAGGGCACGAGCAGTACTTC. Encoded protein: CASSHAAGHEQYF.

This clonotype came up a few times. This rearrangement joins TRBV28 to TRBJ2-7, with D unresolved. This CDR3 region has 14 residues. Trimming removed 3 bases from V and 2 bases from J, with 11 bases in between. Germline V gene data show CDR1 as MDHEN and CDR2 as SYDVKM. The CDR3, as DNA: TGTGCCAGCAGTTTTCGAAACGACCCCTACGAGCAGTACTTC. This codes for CASSFRNDPYEQYF.

The genes are TRBV5-1 and TRBJ1-2, with a weak D call TRBD1 (6 bases). This CDR3 comprises 16 residues. Between the trimmed V and J ends, which lost 1 base and 2 bases, there was a span of 15 bases. Germline-derived CDR1 and CDR2 are SGHRS and YFSETQ. The CDR3 loop reads CASSLRGRASNYGYTF. The CDR3 DNA follows: TGCGCCAGCAGCTTGCGGGGGCGAGCCTCCAACTATGGCTACACCTTC. The entire variable domain, with the rest obtained from reference TRBV5-1 and TRBJ1-2, is as follows: KAGVTQTPRYLIKTRGQQVTLSCSPISGHRSVSWYQQTPGQGLQFLFEYFSETQRNKGNFPGRFSGRQFSNSRSEMNVSTLELGDSALYLCASSLRGRASNYGYTFGSGTRLTVV.

This clonotype was counted a few times. The chain carries TRBV20-1 and TRBJ2-6; 7 nucleotides align to TRBD2. CDR3 length equals 13 residues. In germline, CDR1 is DFQATT, CDR2 SNEGSKA (reference sequence). With V trimmed by 5 bases and J by 3 bases, 1 base remained unmatched. For the CDR3, the DNA is TGCAGTGCTGGGGGGGGTGGGGCCAACGTCCTGACTTTC. It translates to CSAGGGGANVLTF.

The chain combines TRBV28 with TRBJ2-1, with 7 bases lining up with TRBD2. This CDR3 has 14 amino acids. Germline CDR1 is MDHEN and CDR2 is SYDVKM. The junction had 7 bases not matched to a gene; V was cut back by 5 bases and J by 6 bases. CDR3 DNA: TGTGCCAGCAGTACAGCGGGACCAATCAATGAGCAGTTCTTC. It specifies CASSTAGPINEQFF.

The CDR3 DNA follows: TGTGCCAGCAGCTTTAAGGGTAATGAGCAGTTCTTC. Its translation: CASSFKGNEQFF. The J gene is TRBJ2-1, the V gene TRBV7-9; no firm D call. Germline V gene sequence: CDR1 SEHNR, CDR2 FQNEAQ (reference sequence). The V and J ends lost 3 bases and 7 bases respectively, with 7 bases between them. The CDR3 length is 12 residues.

The chain couples TRBV5-1 to TRBJ2-7; TRBD1 matches 8 bases. Per germline, CDR1 SGHRS and CDR2 YFSETQ. The CDR3 is made up of 16 amino acids. The junction had 9 bases not matched to a gene; V was cut back by 0 bases and J by 4 bases. Here the CDR3 DNA reads TGCGCCAGCAGCTTGGCGAGATCAGGGGGCGGGTACGAGCAGTACTTC. It encodes CASSLARSGGGYEQYF.

V usage is TRBV10-3 and J usage is TRBJ2-7; D is possibly TRBD1 (5 bases). The CDR3 has 13 amino acids. V shed 5 bases and J shed 0 bases, with 8 bases lying between them. Per the germline V gene, CDR1 is ENHRY and CDR2 is SYGVKD. The DNA for the CDR3 is TGTGCCATCAGTAAGGACAACTCCTACGAGCAGTACTTC. Residues: CAISKDNSYEQYF.

The chain couples TRBV7-2 to TRBJ2-4; 9 bases align to TRBD1. The CDR3 runs to 14 residues. Germline lookup yields CDR1 SGHTA and CDR2 FQGNSA. J lost 7 bases, V lost 5 bases, and 6 bases had no gene match. The CDR3 sequence: CASSVRTGANIQYF. The CDR3 bases are TGTGCCAGCAGCGTTAGGACAGGGGCGAACATTCAGTACTTC.

The sample holds a few counts of this clonotype. The J gene is TRBJ2-3, the V gene TRBV9, with 8 bases aligning to TRBD2. Trimming removed 0 bases from V and 2 bases from J; junction bases left unmatched: 2. The CDR3 sequence is 15 residues long. Germline V CDR1 and CDR2: SGDLS, YYNGEE. The CDR3 sequence: CASSVVAGYTDTQYF. The CDR3 DNA follows: TGTGCCAGCAGCGTAGTAGCGGGATACACAGATACGCAGTATTTT.

This chain joins TRBV5-1 and TRBJ2-5; 11 positions match TRBD1. Germline CDR1 reads SGHRS; CDR2 reads YFSETQ. J gave up 5 bases and V 4 bases, and 7 bases lay outside the gene matches. The CDR3 consists of 15 residues. CDR3 coding DNA: TGCGCCAGCAGCACCTCCGGGACAGGGGGTGAGACCCAGTACTTC. Amino acids: CASSTSGTGGETQYF. The full variable domain, in which reference TRBV5-1 and TRBJ2-5 provide the parts outside the CDR3, is KAGVTQTPRYLIKTRGQQVTLSCSPISGHRSVSWYQQTPGQGLQFLFEYFSETQRNKGNFPGRFSGRQFSNSRSEMNVSTLELGDSALYLCASSTSGTGGETQYFGPGTRLLVL.

The chain joins TRBV20-1 to TRBJ1-1; D is unresolved. Trimming pared 4 bases from V and 3 bases from J, leaving 15 bases between. CDR3 length: 14 residues. Germline V gives CDR1 DFQATT, CDR2 SNEGSKA (reference sequence). The DNA for the CDR3 is TGCAGTGCTATCCTGGGCCGTGGAGACACTGAAGCTTTCTTT. Its protein is CSAILGRGDTEAFF.

The chain uses TRBV7-6 and TRBJ2-1; 9 bases are a match to TRBD2. The V gene's germline CDR1 is SGHVS and CDR2 FNYEAQ. Unmatched junction bases numbered 9, after V lost 4 bases and J lost 5 bases. This CDR3 has 16 residues. The CDR3 nucleotides read TGTGCCAGCAGCTCAGTAGCGGGAGCAGGCCACAATGAGCAGTTCTTC. Its translation: CASSSVAGAGHNEQFF. The full variable domain, rest sourced from reference TRBV7-6 and TRBJ2-1, is GAGVSQSPRYKVTKRGQDVALRCDPISGHVSLYWYRQALGQGPEFLTYFNYEAQQDKSGLPNDRFSAERPEGSISTLTIQRTEQRDSAMYRCASSSVAGAGHNEQFFGPGTRLTVL.

This clonotype turned up a few times. The chain joins TRBV4-1 to TRBJ2-1, with TRBD2 as a possible D gene (6 bases). In germline, CDR1 is MGHRA, CDR2 YSYEKL. Trimming took 0 bases from V and 1 from J, leaving 10 bases between them. This CDR3 region has 16 residues. The CDR3 DNA reads as TGCGCCAGCAGCCAAGATGTGGAGGGTTCCTACAATGAGCAGTTCTTC. This gives the protein CASSQDVEGSYNEQFF.

The CDR3 sequence is CASSWGDTEAFF. In nucleotides, the CDR3 is TGCGCCAGCAGTTGGGGGGACACTGAAGCTTTCTTT. The genes are TRBV5-1 and TRBJ1-1, with TRBD1 as a possible D gene (5 bases). V dropped 5 bases and J dropped 3 bases, with 8 bases sitting between them. The CDR3 consists of 12 residues. Looked up from germline, CDR1 is SGHRS and CDR2 is YFSETQ.

This clonotype was counted only a few times. The chain is built from TRBV5-1 and TRBJ2-3; D gene uncertain. CDR3 length: 16 amino acids. Trimming took 2 bases from V and 0 from J, leaving 13 bases between them. CDR1 SGHRS and CDR2 YFSETQ come from the germline V gene. The CDR3 bases are TGCGCCAGCAGCTTTGGCGGCGGTATTAGCACAGATACGCAGTATTTT. It yields the protein CASSFGGGISTDTQYF.

The chain uses TRBV12-3 or TRBV12-4 and TRBJ2-1, with D uncertain. CDR3 size: 14 residues. V lost 5 bases and J 4 bases, leaving 12 bases between the germline ends. The CDR3 here is CASSPSDGYNEQFF. The CDR3 nucleotides are TGTGCCAGCAGTCCCTCGGACGGTTACAATGAGCAGTTCTTC.

The chain has TRBV7-2 and TRBJ2-1, with TRBD2 matching over 7 bases. The CDR3 covers 16 residues. After removal of 5 bases from V and 3 bases from J, the junction contained 10 bases not matched to a gene. Germline CDR1 is SGHTA and CDR2 is FQGNSA. This chain's CDR3 is CASSRRGGSNYNEQFF. The CDR3 bases are TGTGCCAGCAGCCGGCGCGGCGGGAGTAACTACAATGAGCAGTTCTTC.

The chain has TRBV12-3 or TRBV12-4 and TRBJ2-5; D might be TRBD2 (5 bases). The CDR3 runs to 15 residues. V was trimmed by 3 bases and J by 5 bases, leaving 16 bases between them. CDR3 nucleotides: TGTGCCAGCAGTTTGAACAGAGGGAACTTGGAGACCCAGTACTTC. Its translation: CASSLNRGNLETQYF.

This clonotype showed up just a few times. The chain links TRBV5-1 to TRBJ2-1; 7 bases fit TRBD2. This CDR3 is 17 amino acids long. V was pared by 0 bases and J by 8 bases, with 14 bases of the junction left unmatched. CDR1 is SGHRS, CDR2 YFSETQ, per germline. CDR3 loop: CASSLGPLAGVIYEQFF. DNA for the CDR3: TGCGCCAGCAGCTTGGGCCCCTTGGCGGGAGTAATCTATGAGCAGTTCTTC.

This clonotype was detected a few times. The chain links TRBV29-1 to TRBJ2-5; 9 bases match TRBD1. V lost 7 bases to trimming and J lost 7 bases; unmatched junction nucleotides: 10. CDR1 SQVTM and CDR2 ANQGSEA come from the germline V gene. The CDR3 is 13 residues long. The CDR3 nucleotides read TGCAGCGCCGGAGACAGGGGGTTAGGGACCCAGTACTTC. This codes for CSAGDRGLGTQYF.

The chain joins TRBV12-3 or TRBV12-4 to TRBJ2-3; 7 bases match TRBD2. The CDR3 totals 13 residues. The trim removed 7 bases at V and 4 bases at J, leaving 5 bases unmatched. CDR3 sequence: CASIGDYPDTQYF. The CDR3 DNA reads TGTGCCAGCATTGGGGACTACCCAGATACGCAGTATTTT.

The chain has TRBV27 and TRBJ2-6; 9 bases are a match to TRBD1. V shed 7 bases, J shed 0 bases, and the junction held 10 bases outside the gene matches. Germline values: CDR1 MNHEY, CDR2 SMNVEV (reference sequence). This CDR3 comprises 18 residues. CDR3 protein: CASTWGTGYNSGANVLTF. For the CDR3, the DNA is TGTGCCAGCACCTGGGGGACAGGGTATAACTCTGGGGCCAACGTCCTGACTTTC.

The rearrangement links TRBV20-1 to TRBJ2-5; D gene uncertain. This CDR3 has 11 residues. Germline values: CDR1 DFQATT, CDR2 SNEGSKA (reference sequence). Trimming pared 6 bases from V and 4 bases from J, leaving 9 bases between. The CDR3 protein is CSAASRETQYF. The CDR3 DNA reads as TGCAGTGCCGCATCAAGAGAGACCCAGTACTTC.

The gene calls are TRBV11-1 and TRBJ1-1; TRBD1 is a possible D gene (6 bases). Trimming took 3 bases from V and 6 from J, leaving 14 bases between them. CDR1 SGHAT and CDR2 FQDESV come from the germline V gene (reference sequence). The length of the CDR3 is 14 residues. The CDR3 region has the DNA TGTGCCAGCAGCTTGGGGGCCCCAACGTCTGAAGCTTTCTTT. Translated, it gives CASSLGAPTSEAFF.

The V call is TRBV15, the J call TRBJ2-1; perhaps TRBD1 as D (5 bases). Germline V gives CDR1 LNHNV, CDR2 YYDKDF (reference sequence). Trimming took 1 base from V and 0 from J, leaving 10 bases between them. CDR3 length: 16 amino acids. CDR3 coding DNA: TGTGCCACCAGCAGAGGAAGGACAACCTCCTACAATGAGCAGTTCTTC. Protein: CATSRGRTTSYNEQFF.